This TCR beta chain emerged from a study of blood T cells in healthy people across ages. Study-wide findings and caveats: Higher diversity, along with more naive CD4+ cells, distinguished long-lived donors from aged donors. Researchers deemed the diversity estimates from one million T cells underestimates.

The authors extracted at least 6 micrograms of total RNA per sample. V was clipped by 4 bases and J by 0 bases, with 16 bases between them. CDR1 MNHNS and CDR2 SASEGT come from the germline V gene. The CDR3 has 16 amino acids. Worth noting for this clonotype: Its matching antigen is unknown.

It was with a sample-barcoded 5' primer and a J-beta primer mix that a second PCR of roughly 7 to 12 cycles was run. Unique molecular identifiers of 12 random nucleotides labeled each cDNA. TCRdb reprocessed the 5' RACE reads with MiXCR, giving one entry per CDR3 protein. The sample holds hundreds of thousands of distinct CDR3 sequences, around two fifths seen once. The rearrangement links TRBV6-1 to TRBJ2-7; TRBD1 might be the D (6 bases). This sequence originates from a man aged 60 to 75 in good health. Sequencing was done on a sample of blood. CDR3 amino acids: CASSGFLGTYSYEQYF. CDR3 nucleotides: TGTGCCAGCAGTGGGTTTCTAGGGACATACTCCTACGAGCAGTACTTC.